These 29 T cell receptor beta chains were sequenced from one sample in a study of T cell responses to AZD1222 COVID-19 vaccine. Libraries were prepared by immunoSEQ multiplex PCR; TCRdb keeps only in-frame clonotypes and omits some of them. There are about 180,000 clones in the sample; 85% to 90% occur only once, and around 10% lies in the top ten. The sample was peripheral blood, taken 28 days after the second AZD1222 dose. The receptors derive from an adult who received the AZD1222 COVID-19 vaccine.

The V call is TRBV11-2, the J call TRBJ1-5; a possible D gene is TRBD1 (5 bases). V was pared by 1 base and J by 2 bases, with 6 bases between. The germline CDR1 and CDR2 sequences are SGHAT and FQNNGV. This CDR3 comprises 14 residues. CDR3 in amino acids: CASSLGGGNQPQHF. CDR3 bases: TGTGCCAGCAGCTTAGGAGGGGGCAATCAGCCCCAGCATTTT.

The chain's CDR3 is CASSLQYSNQPQHF. For the CDR3, the DNA is TGTGCCAGCAGCTTACAATATAGCAATCAGCCCCAGCATTTT. The chain uses TRBV7-2 and TRBJ1-5; D remains ambiguous. This CDR3 spans 14 amino acids. V was clipped by 2 bases and J by 0 bases, with 5 bases between them. Germline V lookup: CDR1 SGHTA, CDR2 FQGNSA. The full variable domain, in which reference TRBV7-2 and TRBJ1-5 provide the parts outside the CDR3, is GAGVSQSPSNKVTEKGKDVELRCDPISGHTALYWYRQSLGQGLEFLIYFQGNSAPDKSGLPSDRFSAERTGGSVSTLTIQRTQQEDSAVYLCASSLQYSNQPQHFGDGTRLSIL.

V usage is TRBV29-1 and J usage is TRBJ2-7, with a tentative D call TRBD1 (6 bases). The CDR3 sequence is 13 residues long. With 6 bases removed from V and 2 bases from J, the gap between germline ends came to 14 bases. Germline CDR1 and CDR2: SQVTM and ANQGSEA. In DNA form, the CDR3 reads TGCAGCGTGACCGGGACAATAACCTACGAGCAGTACTTC. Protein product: CSVTGTITYEQYF.

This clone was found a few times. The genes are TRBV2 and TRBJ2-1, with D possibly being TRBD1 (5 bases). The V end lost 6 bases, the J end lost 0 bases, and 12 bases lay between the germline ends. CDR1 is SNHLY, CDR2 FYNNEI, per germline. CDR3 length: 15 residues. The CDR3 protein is CASRDYRSSYNEQFF. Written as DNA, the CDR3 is TGTGCCAGCAGGGATTACAGGAGCTCCTACAATGAGCAGTTCTTC.

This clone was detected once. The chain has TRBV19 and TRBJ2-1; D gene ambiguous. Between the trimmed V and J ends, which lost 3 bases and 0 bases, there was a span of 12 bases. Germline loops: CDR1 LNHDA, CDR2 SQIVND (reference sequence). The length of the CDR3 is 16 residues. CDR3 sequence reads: CASSISQMGSYNEQFF. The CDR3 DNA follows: TGTGCCAGTAGTATCTCGCAGATGGGCTCCTACAATGAGCAGTTCTTC.

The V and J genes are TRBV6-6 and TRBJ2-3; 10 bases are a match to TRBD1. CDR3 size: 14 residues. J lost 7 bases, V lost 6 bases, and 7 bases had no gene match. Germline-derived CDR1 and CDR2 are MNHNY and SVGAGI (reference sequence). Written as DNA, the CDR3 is TGTGCCAGCAGGGGGACAGGGGATAGGAATACGCAGTATTTT. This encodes CASRGTGDRNTQYF.

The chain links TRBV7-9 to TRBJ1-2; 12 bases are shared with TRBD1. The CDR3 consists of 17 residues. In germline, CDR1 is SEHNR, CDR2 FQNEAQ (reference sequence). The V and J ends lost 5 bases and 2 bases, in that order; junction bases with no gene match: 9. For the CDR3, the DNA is TGTGCCAGCAGCCCAGGGGGGGACAGGGGGCAGAACTATGGCTACACCTTC. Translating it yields CASSPGGDRGQNYGYTF.

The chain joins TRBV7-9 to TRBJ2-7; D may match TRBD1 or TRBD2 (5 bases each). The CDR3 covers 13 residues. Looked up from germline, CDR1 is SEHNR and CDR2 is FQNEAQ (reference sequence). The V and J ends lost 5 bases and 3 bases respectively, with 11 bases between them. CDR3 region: CASSLSGLYEQYF. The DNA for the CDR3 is TGTGCCAGCAGCCTCTCGGGGCTCTACGAGCAGTACTTC. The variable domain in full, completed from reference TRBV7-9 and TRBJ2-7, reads DTGVSQNPRHKITKRGQNVTFRCDPISEHNRLYWYRQTLGQGPEFLTYFQNEAQLEKSRLLSDRFSAERPKGSFSTLEIQRTEQGDSAMYLCASSLSGLYEQYFGPGTRLTVT.

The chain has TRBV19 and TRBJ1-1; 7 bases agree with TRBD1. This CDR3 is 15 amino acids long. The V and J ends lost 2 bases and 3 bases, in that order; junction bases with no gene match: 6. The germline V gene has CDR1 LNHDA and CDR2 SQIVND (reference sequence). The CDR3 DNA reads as TGTGCCAGTAGTATACCCGGCGACAGGGACACTGAAGCTTTCTTT. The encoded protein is CASSIPGDRDTEAFF.

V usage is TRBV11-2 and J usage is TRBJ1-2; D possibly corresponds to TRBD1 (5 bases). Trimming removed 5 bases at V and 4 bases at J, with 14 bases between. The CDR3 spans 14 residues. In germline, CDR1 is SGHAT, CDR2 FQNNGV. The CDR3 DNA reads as TGTGCCAGCAGCCGAGTGGGGGGTGGCTATGGCTACACCTTC. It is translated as CASSRVGGGYGYTF.

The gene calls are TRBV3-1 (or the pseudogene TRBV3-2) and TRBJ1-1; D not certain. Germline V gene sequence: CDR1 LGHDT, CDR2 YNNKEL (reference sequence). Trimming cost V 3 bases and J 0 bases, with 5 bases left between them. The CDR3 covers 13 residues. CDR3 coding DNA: TGTGCCAGCAGCCAGCTGTTGAACACTGAAGCTTTCTTT. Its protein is CASSQLLNTEAFF.

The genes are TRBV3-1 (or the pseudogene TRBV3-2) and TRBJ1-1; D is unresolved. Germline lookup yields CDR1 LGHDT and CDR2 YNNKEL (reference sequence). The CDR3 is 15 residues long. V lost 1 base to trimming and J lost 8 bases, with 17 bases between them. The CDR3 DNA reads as TGTGCCAGCAGCCAAGCGCAGAGGTCCCTCCGAGAAGCTTTCTTT. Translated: CASSQAQRSLREAFF.

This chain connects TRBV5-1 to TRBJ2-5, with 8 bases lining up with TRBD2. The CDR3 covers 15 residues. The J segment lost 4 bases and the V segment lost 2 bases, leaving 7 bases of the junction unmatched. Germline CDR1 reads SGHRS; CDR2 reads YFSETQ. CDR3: CASSFESGGIETQYF. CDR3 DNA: TGCGCCAGCAGCTTTGAGAGCGGGGGAATAGAGACCCAGTACTTC.

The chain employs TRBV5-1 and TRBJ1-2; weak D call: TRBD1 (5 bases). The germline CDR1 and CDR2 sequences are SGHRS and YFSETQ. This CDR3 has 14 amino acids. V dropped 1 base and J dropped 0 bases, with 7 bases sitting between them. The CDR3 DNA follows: TGCGCCAGCAGCTTGACAGGCCCTAACTATGGCTACACCTTC. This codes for CASSLTGPNYGYTF.

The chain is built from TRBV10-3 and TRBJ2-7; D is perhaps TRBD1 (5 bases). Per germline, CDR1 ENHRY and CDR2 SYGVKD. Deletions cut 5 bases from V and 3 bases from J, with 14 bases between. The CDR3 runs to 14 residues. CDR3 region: CAISSLLDSYEQYF. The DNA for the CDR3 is TGTGCCATCAGTTCCCTCCTAGACAGCTACGAGCAGTACTTC.

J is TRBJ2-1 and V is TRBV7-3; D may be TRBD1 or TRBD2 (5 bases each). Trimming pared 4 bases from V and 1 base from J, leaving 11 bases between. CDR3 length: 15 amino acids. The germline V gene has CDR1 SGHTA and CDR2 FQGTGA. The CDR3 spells CASSSGWGSYNEQFF. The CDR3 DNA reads TGTGCCAGCAGCTCCGGCTGGGGGTCCTACAATGAGCAGTTCTTC.

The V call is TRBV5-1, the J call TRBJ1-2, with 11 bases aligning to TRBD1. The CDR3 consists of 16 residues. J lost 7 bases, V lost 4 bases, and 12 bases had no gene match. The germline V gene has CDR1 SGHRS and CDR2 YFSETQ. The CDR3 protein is CASSLLRTGGASGYTF. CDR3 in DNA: TGCGCCAGCAGCCTACTTCGGACAGGGGGCGCGTCTGGCTACACCTTC.

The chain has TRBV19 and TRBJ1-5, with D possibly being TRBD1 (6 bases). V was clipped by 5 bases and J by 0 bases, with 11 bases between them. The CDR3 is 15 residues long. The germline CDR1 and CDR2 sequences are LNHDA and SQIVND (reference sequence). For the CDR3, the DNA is TGTGCCAGTAGTGTTTCCAGGGGTAGCAATCAGCCCCAGCATTTT. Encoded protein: CASSVSRGSNQPQHF.

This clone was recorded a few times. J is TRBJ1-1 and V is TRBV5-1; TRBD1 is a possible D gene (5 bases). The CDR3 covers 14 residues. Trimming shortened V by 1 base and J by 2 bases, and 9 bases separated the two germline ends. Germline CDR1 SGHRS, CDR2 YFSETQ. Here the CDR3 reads CASSLNQGNTEAFF. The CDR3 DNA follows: TGCGCCAGCAGCTTGAACCAGGGTAACACTGAAGCTTTCTTT.

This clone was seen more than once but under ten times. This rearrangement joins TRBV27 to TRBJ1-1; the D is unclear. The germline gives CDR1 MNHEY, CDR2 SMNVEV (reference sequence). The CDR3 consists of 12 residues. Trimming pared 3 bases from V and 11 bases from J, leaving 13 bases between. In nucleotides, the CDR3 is TGTGCCAGCAGTTTCCTCGGGAGGAGGGCTTTCTTT. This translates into CASSFLGRRAFF.

The CDR3 is CASSLNRATEAFF. CDR3 sequence (DNA): TGTGCCAGCAGTTTGAACAGGGCTACTGAAGCTTTCTTT. The V gene is TRBV12-3 or TRBV12-4, the J gene TRBJ1-1, with TRBD1 as a possible D gene (6 bases). V was pared by 3 bases and J by 5 bases, with 10 bases between. This CDR3 spans 13 amino acids.

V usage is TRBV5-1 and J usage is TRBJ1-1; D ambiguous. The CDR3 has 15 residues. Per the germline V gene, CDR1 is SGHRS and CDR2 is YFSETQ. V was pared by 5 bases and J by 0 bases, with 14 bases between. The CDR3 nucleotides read TGCGCCAGCAGATGGGCAGGCCGCATGAACACTGAAGCTTTCTTT. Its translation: CASRWAGRMNTEAFF.

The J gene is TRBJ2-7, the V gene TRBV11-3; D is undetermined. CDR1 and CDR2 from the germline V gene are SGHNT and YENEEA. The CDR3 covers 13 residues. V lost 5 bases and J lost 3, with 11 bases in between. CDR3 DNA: TGTGCCAGCAGCGTCGGCTTCGGCTACGAGCAGTACTTC. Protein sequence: CASSVGFGYEQYF.

The CDR3 DNA is TGCGCCAGCAGTGAGTCAGGGTTGGGTGGCTACACCTTC. It encodes CASSESGLGGYTF. This sequence joins TRBV10-2 and TRBJ1-2; D not certain. Trimming removed 0 bases from V and 7 bases from J, with 9 bases in between. The V gene's germline CDR1 is WSHSY and CDR2 SAAADI. CDR3 length: 13 residues.

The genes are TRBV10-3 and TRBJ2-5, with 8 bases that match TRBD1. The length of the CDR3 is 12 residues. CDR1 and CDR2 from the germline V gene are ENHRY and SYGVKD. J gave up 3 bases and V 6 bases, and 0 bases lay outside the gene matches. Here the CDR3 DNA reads TGTGCCATCAGGGGACAGGAAGAGACCCAGTACTTC. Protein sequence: CAIRGQEETQYF.

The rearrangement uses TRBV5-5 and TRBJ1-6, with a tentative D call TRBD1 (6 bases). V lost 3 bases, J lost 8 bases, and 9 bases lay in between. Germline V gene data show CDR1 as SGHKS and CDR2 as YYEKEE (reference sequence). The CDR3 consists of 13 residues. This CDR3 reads CASSYSGDSPLHF. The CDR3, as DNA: TGTGCCAGCAGCTATTCAGGGGATTCACCCCTCCACTTT.

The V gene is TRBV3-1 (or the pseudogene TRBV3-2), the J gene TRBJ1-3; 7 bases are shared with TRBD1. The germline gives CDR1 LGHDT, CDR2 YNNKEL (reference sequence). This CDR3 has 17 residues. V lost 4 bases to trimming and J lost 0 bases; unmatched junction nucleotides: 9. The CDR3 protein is CASSRFTGASSGNTIYF. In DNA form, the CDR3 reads TGTGCCAGCAGCCGCTTCACAGGGGCTAGCTCTGGAAACACCATATATTTT.

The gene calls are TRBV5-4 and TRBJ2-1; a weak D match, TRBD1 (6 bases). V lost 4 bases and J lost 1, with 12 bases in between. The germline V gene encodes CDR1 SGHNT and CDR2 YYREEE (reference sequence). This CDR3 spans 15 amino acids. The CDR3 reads CASSLQQGSYNEQFF. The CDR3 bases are TGTGCCAGCAGCCTCCAACAGGGTTCCTACAATGAGCAGTTCTTC.

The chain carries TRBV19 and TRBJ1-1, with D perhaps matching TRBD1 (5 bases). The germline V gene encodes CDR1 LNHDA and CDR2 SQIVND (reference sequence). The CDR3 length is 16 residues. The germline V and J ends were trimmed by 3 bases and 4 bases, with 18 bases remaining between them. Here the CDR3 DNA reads TGTGCCAGTAGTATTAGGGCAGGGAGGGAGAGCACTGAAGCTTTCTTT. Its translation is CASSIRAGRESTEAFF.